Described below is a single T cell receptor (beta chain) sequence and its context. The data are from a study of OX40 agonist ivuxolimab in advanced cancers. The repertoire was sequenced with immunoSEQ multiplex PCR; TCRdb's copy has only in-frame clones and lacks some. The data show about 69,000 clones, around 91% seen once. Germline values: CDR1 SGHAT, CDR2 FQNNGV. The CDR3 sequence is 16 residues long. With 6 bases clipped from V and 6 bases from J, the junction kept 13 bases outside the gene matches. The TCR sequence derives from an adult with an advanced solid tumor such as melanoma, head and neck, liver or kidney cancer. The chain recombines TRBV11-2 with TRBJ2-1; 8 bases match TRBD2. Specimen: CD4+ or CD8+ T cells sorted from blood, collected in a trial of the OX40 agonist ivuxolimab. CDR3 sequence reads: CASSFTSGGFGNEQFF. The CDR3 region has the DNA TGTGCCAGCAGTTTTACTAGCGGAGGATTCGGCAATGAGCAGTTCTTC.